Following are 9 T cell receptor beta chains from one sample sequenced in a study of Graves' ophthalmopathy and Graves' hyperthyroidism. TCR beta CDR3 regions were amplified from RNA transcripts. In the first round, RT-PCR was carried out with HTBI primers, and a multiplex PCR formed the second round. Via MiXCR, TCRdb re-called the multiplex PCR reads, giving one row per CDR3 protein. The sample yields 200,000 to 250,000 distinct CDR3 sequences, around 42% seen once. The specimen was peripheral blood. These receptors came from an adult man with Graves' ophthalmopathy.

There are many counts of this clonotype. The chain is built from TRBV20-1 and TRBJ2-7; D remains ambiguous. Germline V gene sequence: CDR1 DFQATT, CDR2 SNEGSKA (reference sequence). Deletions cut 3 bases from V and 3 bases from J, with 15 bases between. The CDR3 runs 14 residues. Written as DNA, the CDR3 is TGCAGTGCTAGCGTAGAGGCCCCCCACTACGAGCAGTACTTC. Translated, it gives CSASVEAPHYEQYF.

This clonotype was seen a few times. The V and J genes are TRBV19 and TRBJ2-2; TRBD2 matches at 9 bases. Germline V lookup: CDR1 LNHDA, CDR2 SQIVND (reference sequence). This CDR3 has 14 residues. The V gene end was trimmed by 11 bases and the J gene end by 5 bases; junction bases not matched to a gene: 9. The CDR3 loop is CACKLAGRTGELFF. The DNA for the CDR3 is TGTGCCTGCAAACTAGCGGGCAGAACCGGGGAGCTGTTTTTT.

With respect to this clonotype: The conserved phenylalanine or tryptophan normally closing the CDR3 is absent here, so this likely arose from a read error. The gene calls are TRBV7-9 and TRBJ1-1; no firm D call. V lost 2 bases and J lost 2, with 9 bases in between. The CDR3 totals 14 residues. CDR1 is SEHNR and CDR2 is FQNEAQ in the germline V gene (reference sequence). CDR3 coding DNA: TGTGCCAGCAGCTTAAGTCGATTAAACACTGAAGCTTTCTCT. Translating it yields CASSLSRLNTEAFS.

To note about this clonotype: The junction shows a germline mismatch at one end, possibly a read error. The chain employs TRBV7-9 and TRBJ1-3; D is undetermined. The CDR3 runs to 15 residues. In germline, CDR1 is SEHNR, CDR2 FQNEAQ (reference sequence). CDR3 amino acids: CASSSWPRSGNTMYF. The DNA for the CDR3 is TGTGCCAGCAGCTCCTGGCCGCGTTCTGGAAACACCATGTATTTT.

A few counts support this clonotype. This chain links TRBV2 with TRBJ1-5; maybe TRBD1 (5 bases). The V gene's germline CDR1 is SNHLY and CDR2 FYNNEI. Trimming left V 9 bases short and J 0 bases short, with 9 bases between. This CDR3 has 13 amino acids. The CDR3 DNA sequence: TGTGCCAGAGGGACGGATAGCAATCAGCCCCAGCATTTT. It encodes CARGTDSNQPQHF.

This clonotype was recorded a few times. The V and J genes are TRBV7-9 and TRBJ2-5, with D maybe TRBD1 (5 bases). Germline V gene sequence: CDR1 SEHNR, CDR2 FQNEAQ (reference sequence). V lost 4 bases and J lost 5, with 14 bases in between. The CDR3 is made up of 14 amino acids. The CDR3, as DNA: TGTGCCAGCAGCTCATCAGGGAATTCGGAGACCCAGTACTTC. It specifies CASSSSGNSETQYF.

This clonotype was counted a few times. This sequence joins TRBV29-1 and TRBJ1-1; the D gene is possibly TRBD1 (5 bases). CDR1 and CDR2 from the germline V gene are SQVTM and ANQGSEA. This CDR3 comprises 11 residues. Trimming pared 4 bases from V and 5 bases from J, leaving 8 bases between. The CDR3, as DNA: TGCAGCGTTGTTGAGGGGACTGAAGCTTTCTTT. It translates to CSVVEGTEAFF.

Comments on this clonotype: Likely a read error: the CDR3 ends without its conserved phenylalanine or tryptophan. The chain is built from TRBV7-2 and TRBJ2-7, with D possibly matching TRBD1 (5 bases). Per the germline V gene, CDR1 is SGHTA and CDR2 is FQGNSA. The CDR3 totals 13 residues. V was pared by 5 bases and J by 1 base, with 9 bases between. The CDR3 protein is CASSGRVSYEQYL. DNA for the CDR3: TGTGCCAGCAGCGGCAGGGTTTCCTACGAGCAGTACCTC.

The sample holds a few counts of this clonotype. The chain joins TRBV20-1 to TRBJ2-5; the match to TRBD2 covers 13 bases. The CDR3 length is 14 residues. Germline V gene sequence: CDR1 DFQATT, CDR2 SNEGSKA (reference sequence). J lost 2 bases, V lost 6 bases, and 3 bases had no gene match. The CDR3 coding sequence is TGCAGTGCCCCGGGACTAGCGGGGCAAGAGACCCAGTACTTC. This sequence encodes CSAPGLAGQETQYF.